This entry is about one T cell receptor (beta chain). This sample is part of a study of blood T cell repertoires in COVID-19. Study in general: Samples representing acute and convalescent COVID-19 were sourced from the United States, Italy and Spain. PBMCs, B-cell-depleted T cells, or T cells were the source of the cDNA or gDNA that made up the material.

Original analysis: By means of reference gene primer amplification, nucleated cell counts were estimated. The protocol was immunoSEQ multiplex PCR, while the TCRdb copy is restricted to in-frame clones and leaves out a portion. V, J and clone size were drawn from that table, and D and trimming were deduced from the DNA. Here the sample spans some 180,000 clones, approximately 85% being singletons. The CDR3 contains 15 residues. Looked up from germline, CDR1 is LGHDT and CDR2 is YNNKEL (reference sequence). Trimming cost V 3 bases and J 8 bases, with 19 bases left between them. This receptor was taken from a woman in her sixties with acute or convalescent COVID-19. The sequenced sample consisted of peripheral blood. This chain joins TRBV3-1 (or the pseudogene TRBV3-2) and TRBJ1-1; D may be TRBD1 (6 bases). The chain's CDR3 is CASSHRSRGVTEAFF. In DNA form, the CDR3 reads TGTGCCAGCAGCCATCGATCCAGGGGTGTGACGGAAGCTTTCTTT.